Each of the 26 T cell receptor beta chains below was sequenced from the same sample in a study of T cell repertoires in cytomegalovirus infection. TCRdb re-called the reads through MiXCR, storing one row per CDR3 protein. Found here are approximately 70,000 distinct CDR3 sequences, 22% of them singletons; the top ten hold roughly three quarters. Their recognized antigens are unknown. Sequencing was carried out using PBMCs, sequenced either directly or after in vitro stimulation (not recorded which). The source of these receptors is a human donor in good health (CMV status not recorded). Some clones in this sample may be carry-over from other donors' samples.

The CDR3 is CASSLSTGDSYEQYF. The CDR3 region has the DNA TGTGCCAGCAGCTTATCGACAGGAGATTCCTACGAGCAGTACTTC. This chain connects TRBV7-2 to TRBJ2-7; D possibly corresponds to TRBD1 (6 bases). Germline CDR1 is SGHTA and CDR2 is FQGNSA. The length of the CDR3 is 15 residues. The V end lost 2 bases, the J end lost 1 base, and 12 bases lay between the germline ends.

A few counts support this clonotype. V and J are TRBV7-8 and TRBJ2-5; D is perhaps TRBD2 (5 bases). CDR1 and CDR2 (germline): SGHVS, FQNEAQ. The CDR3 sequence is 12 residues long. V lost 6 bases, J lost 4 bases, and 9 bases lay in between. The CDR3 here is CASRRERETQYF. In DNA, the CDR3 is TGTGCCAGCAGGAGGGAGCGAGAGACCCAGTACTTC.

The chain recombines TRBV28 with TRBJ1-2; no firm D call. The CDR3 has 15 residues. The ends were cut back, 1 base at V and 5 bases at J, with 14 bases in the middle. Germline V gene lookup returns CDR1 MDHEN and CDR2 SYDVKM. For the CDR3, the DNA is TGTGCCAGCAGTTTATCCGCAGCAATGGGTTATGGCTACACCTTC. Amino acids: CASSLSAAMGYGYTF.

In its sample, this clonotype was seen a few times. The genes are TRBV6-4 and TRBJ2-3, with D unclear. V lost 6 bases, J lost 3 bases, and 10 bases lay in between. The CDR3 loop spans 13 amino acids. Germline CDR1 and CDR2: MRHNA and SNTAGT. CDR3 protein: CASSLEGTDTQYF. As DNA, the CDR3 is TGTGCCAGCAGCCTAGAAGGTACAGATACGCAGTATTTT.

This clonotype showed up just once. The chain employs TRBV20-1 and TRBJ1-1; D is perhaps TRBD1 (5 bases). Germline CDR1 and CDR2: DFQATT and SNEGSKA (reference sequence). The CDR3 has 15 amino acids. V lost 0 bases and J 5 bases, leaving 16 bases between the germline ends. The DNA of the CDR3 is TGCAGTGCTAGAGATCGTAGACTCGGGGGTACTGAAGCTTTCTTT. Its protein product is CSARDRRLGGTEAFF.

The chain carries TRBV27 and TRBJ2-7, with unresolved D. CDR3 length equals 15 residues. V was clipped by 3 bases and J by 0 bases, with 12 bases between them. The V gene's germline CDR1 is MNHEY and CDR2 SMNVEV (reference sequence). Written as DNA, the CDR3 is TGTGCCAGCAGTTTGACGGCAGCGAGCTCCTACGAGCAGTACTTC. The encoded protein is CASSLTAASSYEQYF.

This clonotype has only a few counts. The chain recombines TRBV10-1 with TRBJ2-1; 11 bases map to TRBD1. The CDR3 contains 15 residues. J gave up 9 bases and V 3 bases, and 7 bases lay outside the gene matches. In germline, CDR1 is WNHNN, CDR2 SYGVQD (reference sequence). The DNA of the CDR3 is TGCGCCAGCAGTGACACAGGACAGGGGGCTGGTGAGCAGTTCTTC. It yields the protein CASSDTGQGAGEQFF.

This chain links TRBV5-4 with TRBJ1-3; no definite D call. Germline CDR1 reads SGHNT; CDR2 reads YYREEE (reference sequence). This CDR3 region has 14 residues. The V end was cut by 5 bases, the J end by 0 bases, with 9 bases between. The CDR3: CASSGGYSGNTIYF. The CDR3 DNA reads TGTGCCAGCAGTGGAGGGTACTCTGGAAACACCATATATTTT.

The chain couples TRBV12-3 or TRBV12-4 to TRBJ2-1; 11 bases align to TRBD2. This CDR3 has 15 amino acids. The trim removed 3 bases at V and 10 bases at J, leaving 8 bases unmatched. This chain's CDR3 is CASSLTSGAFREQFF. The CDR3 nucleotides are TGTGCCAGCAGTTTGACTAGCGGGGCCTTTAGAGAGCAGTTCTTC.

At least ten counts were recorded for this clonotype. V is TRBV19 and J is TRBJ2-2; D not certain. V was clipped by 4 bases and J by 3 bases, with 6 bases between them. The V gene's germline CDR1 is LNHDA and CDR2 SQIVND (reference sequence). The CDR3 contains 13 residues. CDR3 in amino acids: CASSTTDTGELFF. Here the CDR3 DNA reads TGTGCCAGTAGTACCACCGACACCGGGGAGCTGTTTTTT.

This clonotype was seen repeatedly, ten times or more. The V and J genes are TRBV7-6 and TRBJ2-5; D might be TRBD2 (6 bases). Germline V gives CDR1 SGHVS, CDR2 FNYEAQ. The CDR3 runs 17 residues. V lost 0 bases, J lost 5 bases, and 19 bases lay in between. CDR3 coding DNA: TGTGCCAGCAGCTTAGCCCGGCCTTGGGGGGAGAGCGAGACCCAGTACTTC. Amino acid sequence: CASSLARPWGESETQYF. Complete variable domain (other parts from reference TRBV7-6 and TRBJ2-5): GAGVSQSPRYKVTKRGQDVALRCDPISGHVSLYWYRQALGQGPEFLTYFNYEAQQDKSGLPNDRFSAERPEGSISTLTIQRTEQRDSAMYRCASSLARPWGESETQYFGPGTRLLVL.

The chain carries TRBV12-3 or TRBV12-4 and TRBJ1-2; a weak D match, TRBD1 (5 bases). Trimming shortened V by 2 bases and J by 2 bases, and 12 bases separated the two germline ends. This CDR3 region has 15 residues. The CDR3 spells CASSLTWTKNYGYTF. The CDR3 coding sequence is TGTGCCAGCAGTTTAACCTGGACAAAAAACTATGGCTACACCTTC.

This chain joins TRBV28 and TRBJ1-1, with D uncertain. The CDR3 is 14 amino acids. Trimming left V 8 bases short and J 5 bases short, with 18 bases between. Germline V gene sequence: CDR1 MDHEN, CDR2 SYDVKM. The CDR3 loop reads CASYQRLSRTEAFF. CDR3 sequence (DNA): TGTGCCAGCTACCAACGGTTGTCTCGGACTGAAGCTTTCTTT.

The CDR3 sequence: CASSYSGSTDTQYF. CDR3 DNA sequence: TGTGCCAGCAGTTATTCAGGAAGCACAGATACGCAGTATTTT. The gene calls are TRBV7-2 and TRBJ2-3; D is undetermined. The CDR3 covers 14 residues. The V end was cut by 6 bases, the J end by 0 bases, with 10 bases between. Germline assignment: CDR1 SGHTA and CDR2 FQGNSA.

The chain has TRBV19 and TRBJ2-2; tentatively, D is TRBD1 (6 bases). V lost 3 bases to trimming and J lost 3 bases, with 11 bases between them. The CDR3 contains 15 residues. Germline loops: CDR1 LNHDA, CDR2 SQIVND (reference sequence). CDR3: CASSMNRAHTGELFF. The CDR3 bases are TGTGCCAGTAGTATGAACAGGGCCCACACCGGGGAGCTGTTTTTT.

The rearrangement uses TRBV12-3 or TRBV12-4 and TRBJ2-1; D unclear. This CDR3 region has 12 residues. Trimming removed 2 bases at V and 9 bases at J, with 8 bases between. In nucleotides, the CDR3 is TGTGCCAGCAGTTTAATATCCGGTGAGCAGTTCTTC. Translating it yields CASSLISGEQFF.

This clonotype was seen many times. The V call is TRBV19, the J call TRBJ1-4, with a possible D match to TRBD1 (6 bases). V lost 7 bases, J lost 0 bases, and 15 bases lay in between. Germline V gives CDR1 LNHDA, CDR2 SQIVND (reference sequence). The CDR3 sequence is 16 residues long. In DNA form, the CDR3 reads TGTGCCAGTACCCCTTTACAGGGCACAACTAATGAAAAACTGTTTTTT. It is translated as CASTPLQGTTNEKLFF.

The chain carries TRBV6-2 or TRBV6-3 and TRBJ2-2, with 7 bases that match TRBD2. The V segment lost 6 bases and the J segment 5 bases; nucleotides outside the gene matches: 9. Germline assignment: CDR1 MNHEY and CDR2 SVGEGT. This CDR3 comprises 15 residues. Here the CDR3 reads CASRNGGLQTGELFF. The CDR3 nucleotides read TGTGCCAGCAGAAACGGGGGACTACAGACCGGGGAGCTGTTTTTT.

In this sample, this clonotype turned up many times. The chain uses TRBV19 and TRBJ2-1, with D possibly matching TRBD1 (5 bases). Per germline, CDR1 LNHDA and CDR2 SQIVND (reference sequence). The CDR3 contains 15 residues. V lost 3 bases to trimming and J lost 8 bases, with 17 bases between them. CDR3 bases: TGTGCCAGTAGTATTGGGGCCGCCTCTAACGATGAGCAGTTCTTC. This gives the protein CASSIGAASNDEQFF.

The chain links TRBV27 to TRBJ2-3; D possibly matches TRBD1 or TRBD2 (5 bases each). This CDR3 is 14 amino acids long. V was pared by 3 bases and J by 4 bases, with 11 bases between. The germline gives CDR1 MNHEY, CDR2 SMNVEV (reference sequence). The CDR3 protein is CASSFSGRADTQYF. The CDR3 DNA follows: TGTGCCAGCAGTTTTTCAGGGCGGGCAGATACGCAGTATTTT.

This clonotype has a handful of counts. DNA for the CDR3: TGTGCCAGTAGTATGACAGGCAATGGCTACACCTTC. It is translated as CASSMTGNGYTF. The chain carries TRBV19 and TRBJ1-2; maybe TRBD1 (6 bases). This CDR3 has 12 residues. Germline V gene lookup returns CDR1 LNHDA and CDR2 SQIVND (reference sequence). V lost 3 bases and J lost 6, with 8 bases in between.

The V gene is TRBV7-2, the J gene TRBJ2-4, with 13 bases that match TRBD2. Germline loops: CDR1 SGHTA, CDR2 FQGNSA. The CDR3 is 17 amino acids. The trim removed 4 bases at V and 8 bases at J, leaving 11 bases unmatched. CDR3: CASSSEGLAGSYHIQYF. CDR3 DNA sequence: TGTGCCAGCAGCTCAGAGGGACTAGCGGGAAGTTACCACATTCAGTACTTC. The whole variable domain, filled in from reference TRBV7-2 and TRBJ2-4, reads GAGVSQSPSNKVTEKGKDVELRCDPISGHTALYWYRQSLGQGLEFLIYFQGNSAPDKSGLPSDRFSAERTGGSVSTLTIQRTQQEDSAVYLCASSSEGLAGSYHIQYFGAGTRLSVL.

This clonotype appeared a few times. The chain couples TRBV6-2 or TRBV6-3 to TRBJ2-3; possibly TRBD1 or TRBD2 for D (5 bases each). This CDR3 comprises 12 residues. Trimming cost V 5 bases and J 7 bases, with 10 bases left between them. Per the germline V gene, CDR1 is MNHEY and CDR2 is SVGEGT. CDR3: CASSRDLHTQYF. DNA for the CDR3: TGTGCCAGCAGTCGGGACCTTCATACGCAGTATTTT.

The chain carries TRBV28 and TRBJ1-2, with TRBD1 matching over 8 bases. The J segment lost 0 bases and the V segment lost 4 bases, leaving 13 bases of the junction unmatched. Germline values: CDR1 MDHEN, CDR2 SYDVKM. CDR3 length: 18 residues. The CDR3 region has the DNA TGTGCCAGCAGTTCCGCCGAGTGGACAGGGTGGGCTAACTATGGCTACACCTTC. It codes for CASSSAEWTGWANYGYTF.

A single count supports this clonotype. The gene calls are TRBV3-1 and TRBJ2-7; possibly TRBD1 for D (6 bases). The CDR3 is made up of 14 amino acids. Germline CDR1 and CDR2: LGHDT and YNNKEL (reference sequence). Trimming removed 6 bases from V and 2 bases from J, with 14 bases in between. The CDR3 here is CASSRQDSPYEQYF. In DNA form, the CDR3 reads TGTGCCAGCAGTCGACAGGACAGCCCCTACGAGCAGTACTTC.

This clonotype was detected only a few times. The rearrangement joins TRBV27 to TRBJ2-1; D is possibly TRBD2 (6 bases). Trimming stripped 7 bases from V and 5 bases from J, with 18 bases between. The germline gives CDR1 MNHEY, CDR2 SMNVEV (reference sequence). The CDR3 is 15 residues long. Here the CDR3 DNA reads TGTGCCAGCAACCCGGTAGGAGGGGCCAACAATGAGCAGTTCTTC. Translation: CASNPVGGANNEQFF.